This T cell receptor (beta chain) stems from a study of T-cell memory formation after mild COVID-19. Findings and caveats of the study: For contracting clones, CD4+ ones sat mainly in CM and EM, CD8+ in EMRA.

This clonotype was counted a few times. Its target is unknown. CDR3 length equals 14 residues. Germline V gene data show CDR1 as DFQATT and CDR2 as SNEGSKA (reference sequence). The V gene end was trimmed by 1 base and the J gene end by 9 bases; junction bases not matched to a gene: 9. cDNA libraries for TCR alpha and TCR beta, carrying sample barcodes and UMIs, came from 5'RACE with constant-segment primers. MiXCR, run by TCRdb on the 5' RACE reads, gives a single entry per CDR3 protein. The sample lists about 170,000 distinct CDR3 sequences; 10% to 15% were seen once. V is TRBV20-1 and J is TRBJ2-1, with 7 bases matching TRBD2. This TCR was sampled from a young man who had mild COVID-19 (a few samples of this study predate the infection). Cell type and time point are not known. The sequenced sample consisted of PBMCs or a T cell subset sorted from them (not recorded which). CDR3 sequence (DNA): TGCAGTGCTAGAGCGATAGGGAGGGTGGGTGAGCAGTTCTTC. This encodes CSARAIGRVGEQFF.